The sequence of this T cell receptor (beta chain) was determined in a study of blood T cell repertoires in COVID-19. Overall study context: Some COVID-19 samples were acute and others convalescent; all came from the United States, Italy and Spain. T cells, B-cell-depleted T cells, or PBMCs supplied cDNA or gDNA.

The table came from immunoSEQ multiplex PCR; TCRdb's copy has only in-frame clones and leaves some out. The sample has roughly 40,000 clones, almost 90% seen once. J gave up 11 bases and V 7 bases, and 13 bases lay outside the gene matches. The CDR3 sequence is 14 residues long. CDR1 and CDR2 (germline): KGHSH, LQKENI. This clone was counted a few times. The V and J genes are TRBV18 and TRBJ1-1, with 10 bases matching TRBD1. Material for sequencing was peripheral blood. This clonotype was sampled from a man aged 70 or older with acute or convalescent COVID-19. CDR3 DNA sequence: TGTGCCAGCTTCCGGGAGACAGGGGGCAGCGGGGCTTTCTTT. It yields the protein CASFRETGGSGAFF.